This T cell receptor beta chain was sequenced during a study of neurological immune-mediated disorders. TCRdb processed the 5' RACE reads anew with MiXCR; each CDR3 protein has one entry. In the table there are tens of thousands of distinct CDR3 sequences, more than 3.5% of which are singletons. This clonotype came up many times. Germline CDR1 and CDR2: DFQATT and SNEGSKA (reference sequence). Trimming took 2 bases from V and 1 from J, leaving 14 bases between them. This CDR3 is 15 amino acids long. The chain employs TRBV20-1 and TRBJ1-1, with no clear D. The sample taken for sequencing was PBMCs. The sequence was collected from a man in his fifties with multiple sclerosis. Written as DNA, the CDR3 is TGCAGTGCTAGACTCCCGGGAGCTGGGAACACTGAAGCTTTCTTT. Its translation: CSARLPGAGNTEAFF.